Below, 4 T cell receptor beta chains from the same sample are listed, as sequenced in a study of cytomegalovirus exposure and HLA in healthy donors. Clones were sequenced by immunoSEQ multiplex PCR, and TCRdb holds only the in-frame ones, with some missing. The sample comprises roughly 67,000 clones, about 91% of which are singletons, and just over 3% rests with the top ten. Sequencing was carried out using PBMCs. All receptors come from a man aged 18-30 years in good health and CMV-seronegative.

The J gene is TRBJ2-1, the V gene TRBV19, with 10 bases that match TRBD2. Germline-derived CDR1 and CDR2 are LNHDA and SQIVND (reference sequence). J was trimmed by 5 bases and V by 4 bases; bases with no gene match: 11. This CDR3 has 17 amino acids. CDR3 loop: CASSTSVVLAGNNEQFF. The CDR3 DNA follows: TGTGCCAGTAGTACCAGCGTTGTACTAGCGGGAAACAATGAGCAGTTCTTC.

V gene TRBV28 combines with J gene TRBJ1-1, with D unclear. The CDR3 is made up of 13 amino acids. Trimming removed 4 bases at V and 0 bases at J, with 6 bases between. Germline CDR1 and CDR2: MDHEN and SYDVKM. DNA of the CDR3: TGTGCCAGCAGTTCGCGGTTGAACACTGAAGCTTTCTTT. Its protein is CASSSRLNTEAFF.

In this sample, this clone turned up a few times. V gene TRBV18 combines with J gene TRBJ1-1; D gene unclear. The length of the CDR3 is 14 residues. CDR1 and CDR2 from the germline V gene are KGHSH and LQKENI. Trimming shortened V by 1 base and J by 1 base, and 7 bases separated the two germline ends. The CDR3 sequence: CASSPLAGNTEAFF. CDR3 nucleotide sequence: TGTGCCAGCTCACCACTCGCGGGGAACACTGAAGCTTTCTTT.

This rearrangement joins TRBV5-6 to TRBJ2-7, with D perhaps matching TRBD1 (7 bases). Germline V CDR1 and CDR2: SGHDT, YYEEEE. The CDR3 covers 13 residues. V lost 6 bases to trimming and J lost 11 bases, with 21 bases between them. This CDR3 is CASTSRGGQEEYF. The CDR3 DNA sequence: TGTGCCAGCACCTCGAGGGGAGGACAGGAGGAGTACTTC.